The rows below give T cell receptor beta chains drawn from one sample of a study of control samples from healthy donors and cancer patients. Data came from immunoSEQ multiplex PCR; TCRdb stores just in-frame clones and leaves some out. Of 130,000 to 150,000 clones in the sample, 80% to 95% were seen once. The sequenced sample was blood. These receptors all come from a man between 18 and 35 years old in good health. The CDR3 runs from the conserved cysteine through the conserved F or W. D genes are given only for firm matches. Some rows mark clone size as missing; the rest say once, few, many or name a class of expanded clone.

V	D	J	size	length	CDR3	DNA
TRBV9	-	TRBJ2-1	-	13	CASSVVEANEQFF	TGTGCCAGCAGCGTAGTGGAGGCGAATGAGCAGTTCTTC
TRBV21-1	-	TRBJ2-2	-	17	CASSPLGQPVDTGELFF	TGTGCCAGCAGCCCCTTGGGTCAGCCGGTGGACACCGGGGAGCTGTTTTTT
TRBV5-1	TRBD1	TRBJ2-6	-	17	CASSLTGGLSGANVLTF	TGCGCCAGCAGCTTGACAGGGGGCCTCTCTGGGGCCAACGTCCTGACTTTC
TRBV15	TRBD2	TRBJ2-1	-	17	CATSRDRREGPGNEQFF	TGTGCCACCAGCAGAGATAGGCGGGAGGGCCCTGGCAATGAGCAGTTCTTC
TRBV29-1	TRBD2	TRBJ2-7	-	14	CSVRGLAGTGEQYF	TGCAGCGTCCGGGGACTAGCGGGAACAGGCGAGCAGTACTTC
TRBV2	-	TRBJ1-6	-	15	CASTFGARYNSPLHF	TGTGCCAGCACATTCGGAGCCCGATATAATTCACCCCTCCACTTT
TRBV30	-	TRBJ1-4	-	15	CAWSAPGAKTEKLFF	TGTGCCTGGAGTGCTCCGGGAGCCAAGACTGAAAAACTGTTTTTT
TRBV6-6	TRBD1	TRBJ1-1	-	14	CASSGRTGATEAFF	TGTGCCAGCAGTGGAAGAACAGGGGCCACTGAAGCTTTCTTT
TRBV9	-	TRBJ2-4	-	14	CASSSTGTQNIQYF	TGTGCCAGCAGCTCTACCGGGACCCAGAACATTCAGTACTTC
TRBV5-4	-	TRBJ1-2	-	19	CASSLSYLTVLPPLGIYTF	TGTGCCAGCAGCTTGTCCTATTTGACCGTGTTACCTCCCCTCGGCATCTACACCTTC
TRBV11-1	TRBD2	TRBJ2-2	once	16	CASSLWASGVGGELFF	TGTGCCAGCAGCTTATGGGCTAGCGGGGTTGGCGGGGAGCTGTTTTTT
TRBV2	TRBD2	TRBJ2-1	-	14	CASSAGGVYNEQFF	TGTGCCAGCAGTGCCGGGGGGGTCTACAATGAGCAGTTCTTC
TRBV11-2	TRBD2	TRBJ2-1	-	17	CASSKEGGAGGLGEQFF	TGTGCCAGCAGTAAAGAAGGGGGAGCGGGAGGTTTAGGTGAGCAGTTCTTC
TRBV4-1	-	TRBJ1-1	-	12	CASSQSGLEAFF	TGCGCCAGCAGCCAGTCGGGCCTTGAAGCTTTCTTT
TRBV3-1/TRBV3-2	TRBD1	TRBJ2-5	once	14	CASSFRTGDETQYF	TGTGCCAGCAGCTTTAGGACAGGGGACGAGACCCAGTACTTC
TRBV10-3	TRBD2	TRBJ2-1	-	17	CAISDPSGSGGSNEQFF	TGTGCCATCAGTGACCCTAGCGGGAGCGGGGGATCCAATGAGCAGTTCTTC
TRBV6-4	TRBD2	TRBJ2-1	-	16	CASSDTYSGGADEQFF	TGTGCCAGCAGTGACACCTATAGCGGGGGGGCCGATGAGCAGTTCTTC